In its sample, the clone carrying this T cell receptor (beta chain) was seen a few times. What it binds is not known. This CDR3 spans 17 amino acids. V lost 1 base and J lost 0, with 13 bases in between. CDR1 and CDR2 (germline): LGHNA, YSLEER. cDNA synthesis used the whole RNA isolate, giving expressed TCRB sequences. Sequenced by immunoSEQ multiplex PCR; TCRdb stores in-frame clones only, minus some. The repertoire consists of some 640,000 clones, with over 12% occurring once and the leading ten covering around 0.04%. These data come from a study of beta chain features in type 1 diabetes. Across the study: Comparable age, gender and cell yields were observed in patients relative to healthy donors.

Study-level results: Significant though moderate, a shortening of TCRB CDR3s appeared in all four CD4+ subsets of Type 1 diabetes patients.

The clonotype comes from a man aged 18 to 29 with type 1 diabetes. The sample consisted of naive CD4+ T cells from blood. This chain uses TRBV4-3 with TRBJ1-3; weak D call: TRBD1 (5 bases). CDR3 sequence: CASSQARQRNSGNTIYF. The CDR3 DNA follows: TGCGCCAGCAGCCAAGCTAGACAGCGAAACTCTGGAAACACCATATATTTT.